These 17 T cell receptor beta chains came from one sample sequenced in a study of T cells in Graves' hyperthyroidism and ophthalmopathy (dated by TCRdb to between 2017 and 2020). The library was made by multiplex PCR. TCRdb lists the instrument as Illumina HiSeq 2000. Amplification of TCR beta CDR3 regions was carried out from RNA transcripts. The TCR CDR3 was subjected to a first round of RT-PCR using the HTBI primer set and the Qiagen OneStep RT-PCR kit. Using fastp at Q25 and MiXCR, TCRdb reprocessed the public reads and kept productive beta chains. Each entry is one CDR3 protein sequence, shown with its most common DNA and genes. For this sample there are 500,000 to 600,000 distinct CDR3 sequences; 46% appear just once. The ten largest clonotypes hold roughly 7.7% of the sample. Sequencing used peripheral blood or thyroid tissue (not recorded which). The receptors here all came from a woman aged 18-35 years with Graves' hyperthyroidism.

The chain combines TRBV6-5 with TRBJ1-3; no reliable D call. V lost 6 bases and J lost 0, with 12 bases in between. Germline CDR1 is MNHEY and CDR2 is SVGAGI. The CDR3 contains 15 residues. CDR3 nucleotide sequence: TGTGCCAGCAGCCCCGGTCCGGGCTCTGGAAACACCATATATTTT. As protein: CASSPGPGSGNTIYF.

This clonotype has a handful of counts. The genes are TRBV20-1 and TRBJ2-1; D remains ambiguous. Looked up from germline, CDR1 is DFQATT and CDR2 is SNEGSKA (reference sequence). This CDR3 has 11 amino acids. The V and J ends lost 7 bases and 9 bases respectively, with 13 bases between them. The CDR3 nucleotides are TGCAGTGGACGAAGGGCAGGTGAGCAGTTCTTC. Amino acids: CSGRRAGEQFF.

This clonotype has ten or more counts. The V gene is TRBV6-1, the J gene TRBJ1-5; D might be TRBD1 (5 bases). The V end lost 8 bases, the J end lost 6 bases, and 17 bases lay between the germline ends. There are 14 residues in the CDR3. Germline V gene sequence: CDR1 MNHNS, CDR2 SASEGT. DNA for the CDR3: TGTGCCAGCCTGGAGGGGCAGGGAAGTCAGCCCCAGCATTTT. This codes for CASLEGQGSQPQHF.

The chain uses TRBV7-2 and TRBJ2-5, with 7 bases lining up with TRBD2. J was trimmed by 5 bases and V by 0 bases; bases with no gene match: 12. This CDR3 region has 17 residues. The germline gives CDR1 SGHTA, CDR2 FQGNSA. The CDR3 region has the DNA TGTGCCAGCAGCTTAGCGGGAGGGCCAAGTACCGGGGAGACCCAGTACTTC. It encodes CASSLAGGPSTGETQYF.

This chain connects TRBV7-7 to TRBJ2-5; no reliable D call. Trimming took 5 bases from V and 11 from J, leaving 21 bases between them. CDR3 size: 14 residues. The germline gives CDR1 SSHAT, CDR2 FNYEAQ (reference sequence). Here the CDR3 DNA reads TGTGCCAGCAGCCAAGGCGTCTCCACAGATACGCAGTACTTC. This codes for CASSQGVSTDTQYF.

This clonotype has at least ten counts. The junction departs from germline at one end; a sequencing error may be responsible. This sequence joins TRBV12-3 or TRBV12-4 and TRBJ1-1, with a possible D match to TRBD1 (6 bases). This CDR3 spans 14 amino acids. As DNA, the CDR3 is TGCGCCAGCAGCCAACAGGGCATGAACACTGAAGCTTTCTTT. Protein sequence: CASSQQGMNTEAFF.

Remarks on this clonotype: This may arise from a read error, as a much more abundant clone is one base away. The CDR3 region is CASTVGNTGAFF. The CDR3 DNA is TGTGCCAGTACCGTGGGGAACACTGGAGCTTTCTTT. J is TRBJ1-1 and V is TRBV19; D uncertain. Germline loops: CDR1 LNHDA, CDR2 SQIVND (reference sequence). The CDR3 runs to 12 residues.

The rearrangement links TRBV2 to TRBJ1-1; 7 nucleotides match TRBD1. Trimming removed 8 bases from V and 5 bases from J; junction bases left unmatched: 11. The CDR3 runs 14 residues. Germline V CDR1 and CDR2: SNHLY, FYNNEI. This CDR3 reads CASLQGNAETEAFF. The DNA for the CDR3 is TGTGCCAGCCTACAGGGGAATGCCGAGACTGAAGCTTTCTTT.

The rearrangement uses TRBV10-3 and TRBJ2-5, with 8 bases identical to TRBD2. V lost 2 bases, J lost 4 bases, and 3 bases stayed unmatched. Germline CDR1 ENHRY, CDR2 SYGVKD. This CDR3 spans 14 amino acids. CDR3 coding DNA: TGTGCCATCAGTGAGCGGGAGGGCAGAGAGACCCAGTACTTC. Translation gives CAISEREGRETQYF.

This clonotype came up many times. This chain uses TRBV5-1 with TRBJ2-2; a possible D gene is TRBD1 (5 bases). Trimming took off 0 bases at V and 6 bases at J, with 12 bases between the two ends. The CDR3 contains 15 residues. CDR1 is SGHRS and CDR2 is YFSETQ in the germline V gene. In DNA, the CDR3 is TGCGCCAGCAGCTTGGTACAGGTGAAGGCCGGGGAGCTGTTTTTT. Its translation: CASSLVQVKAGELFF.

This clonotype was seen just once. The chain has TRBV29-1 and TRBJ2-5, with 8 bases fitting TRBD1. V shed 3 bases and J 9 bases; nucleotides not matched to a gene: 15. Germline V gives CDR1 SQVTM, CDR2 ANQGSEA. The CDR3 has 15 amino acids. The CDR3 sequence: CSVDTDRTGPQSQYF. The CDR3 region has the DNA TGCAGCGTTGATACCGATCGGACAGGGCCCCAGTCCCAGTACTTC.

The V gene is TRBV20-1, the J gene TRBJ1-6; 7 nucleotides line up with TRBD1. V trimming: 1 base; J trimming: 5 bases; junction bases outside the gene matches: 8. The length of the CDR3 is 16 residues. Germline-derived CDR1 and CDR2 are DFQATT and SNEGSKA (reference sequence). The CDR3 sequence: CSARVMGQTNNSPLHF. As DNA, the CDR3 is TGCAGTGCTAGAGTCATGGGACAGACCAATAATTCACCCCTCCACTTT.

Only one count was recorded for this clonotype. The chain joins TRBV29-1 to TRBJ2-5; no clear D. V lost 4 bases and J 5 bases, leaving 8 bases between the germline ends. CDR1 is SQVTM, CDR2 ANQGSEA, per germline. The CDR3 extends over 11 amino acids. CDR3 sequence reads: CSVGKGETQYF. The CDR3 DNA reads as TGCAGCGTTGGTAAAGGGGAGACCCAGTACTTC.

Ten or more counts support this clonotype. The chain has TRBV11-2 and TRBJ2-2; TRBD2 aligns across 13 bases. From germline, CDR1 is SGHAT and CDR2 FQNNGV. The J segment lost 5 bases and the V segment lost 3 bases, leaving 0 bases of the junction unmatched. The CDR3 contains 15 residues. The CDR3 DNA sequence: TGTGCCAGCAGCTTGGGACTAGCGGGAACCGGGGAGCTGTTTTTT. Translation: CASSLGLAGTGELFF.

In its sample, this clonotype was seen a few times. The V gene is TRBV7-8, the J gene TRBJ2-3; no clear D gene. Trimming took 7 bases from V and 4 from J, leaving 15 bases between them. The CDR3 covers 14 residues. Per germline, CDR1 SGHVS and CDR2 FQNEAQ. The CDR3 reads CASTAKSTADTQYF. DNA for the CDR3: TGTGCCAGCACCGCTAAATCCACGGCAGATACGCAGTATTTT.

With respect to this clonotype: The junction differs from germline at one of its ends, possibly a read error. The V call is TRBV7-3, the J call TRBJ2-2; D perhaps matches TRBD2 (6 bases). This CDR3 region has 14 residues. Germline CDR1 and CDR2: SGHTA and FQGTGA. The CDR3 is CASSLAANTGGLFF. In DNA form, the CDR3 reads TGTGCCAGCAGTTTGGCAGCGAACACCGGGGGGCTGTTTTTT.

The chain uses TRBV29-1 and TRBJ2-7; perhaps TRBD1 as D (5 bases). Judging by the DNA end, TRBJ2-1 fits better; the J call may be wrong. The CDR3 length is 11 residues. Germline CDR1 is SQVTM and CDR2 is ANQGSEA. CDR3 loop: CSVAGNNEQFF. The CDR3 DNA follows: TGCAGCGTTGCAGGGAACAATGAGCAGTTCTTC.